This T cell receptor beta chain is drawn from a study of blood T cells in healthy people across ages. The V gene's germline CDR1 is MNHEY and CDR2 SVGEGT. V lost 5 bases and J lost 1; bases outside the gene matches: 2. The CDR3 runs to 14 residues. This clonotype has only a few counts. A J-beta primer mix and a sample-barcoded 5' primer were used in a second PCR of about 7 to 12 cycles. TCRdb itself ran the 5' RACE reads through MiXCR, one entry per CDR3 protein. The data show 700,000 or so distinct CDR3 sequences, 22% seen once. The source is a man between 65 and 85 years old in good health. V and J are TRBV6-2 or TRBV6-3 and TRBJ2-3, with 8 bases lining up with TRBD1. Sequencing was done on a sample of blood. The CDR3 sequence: CASSAGQGTDTQYF. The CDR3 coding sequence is TGTGCCAGCAGTGCGGGACAGGGCACAGATACGCAGTATTTT.